This TCR beta chain was identified during a study of response to subunit inactivated influenza vaccine. TCRdb recomputed calls from the RT-PCR reads with MiXCR, one row per CDR3 protein. The table has roughly 790,000 distinct CDR3 sequences, over 20% seen once; the top ten hold around 9.6%. In germline, CDR1 is SGDLS, CDR2 YYNGEE. The CDR3 is made up of 16 amino acids. V shed 3 bases, J shed 4 bases, and the junction held 9 bases outside the gene matches. The sequences come from PBMCs from blood, collected about 5 days after vaccination. The TCR originated in a man in his forties or fifties who received an inactivated influenza vaccine. The J gene is TRBJ2-7, the V gene TRBV9, with 11 bases aligning to TRBD2. CDR3 sequence reads: CASSASGLAGFYEQYF. The CDR3, as DNA: TGTGCCAGCAGCGCTAGCGGACTAGCGGGCTTTTACGAGCAGTACTTC.